This TCR beta chain stems from a study of CD8+ T cells in alopecia areata. CDR1 is SNHLY, CDR2 FYNNEI, per germline. V lost 7 bases, J lost 2 bases, and 7 bases lay in between. This CDR3 has 12 amino acids. Study conclusions and caveats: Persistence of many expanded lesional clones was seen in scalp and blood during tofacitinib.

The treatment: oral pan-JAK inhibitor, 5-10 mg twice daily. cDNA serving as the sequencing template came from extracted, reverse transcribed RNA. Clones were read by immunoSEQ multiplex PCR, and TCRdb kept only the in-frame ones, dropping some. The sample includes approximately 170,000 clones, around three fifths of them seen just once. This clone occurred a few times. Its antigen is not known. This chain uses TRBV2 with TRBJ2-3; no reliable D call. The sample consisted of CD4+ T cells sorted from blood, taken at week 24, from a patient treated with tofacitinib. This sequence originates from a human donor with alopecia areata. CDR3 bases: TGTGCCAGCACCCTGAACACAGATACGCAGTATTTT. Its protein is CASTLNTDTQYF.